This T cell receptor (beta chain) came from a study of early T cells in non-severe SARS-CoV-2 infection. Background on the study: Investigators sequenced bulk RNA drawn from unsorted whole blood, and chains remained unpaired.

Separate cDNA molecules each had unique molecular identifiers attached to them. TCRdb reprocessed the 5' RACE reads via MiXCR and lists one record per CDR3 protein. This repertoire shows more than 95,000 distinct CDR3 sequences, 15% to 20% found once; its top ten account for roughly 1.3%. This clonotype showed up just once. Its antigen is unidentified. CDR3 length equals 17 residues. V was pared by 4 bases and J by 3 bases, with 19 bases between. Per the germline V gene, CDR1 is SGHDN and CDR2 is FVKESK. Overall study results and limits: Anti-spike CD8 specificities were favored by VDJdb matching, whose results missed private and CD4 specificities.

The chain uses TRBV14 and TRBJ2-1, with a tentative D call TRBD2 (6 bases). This clonotype was obtained from an adult who was a healthcare worker with PCR-confirmed SARS-CoV-2 infection or an uninfected control (not recorded which). The source material was whole blood. DNA for the CDR3: TGTGCCAGCAGCCGGGCACCGGGGGAAAACTTCTACAATGAGCAGTTCTTC. Translation: CASSRAPGENFYNEQFF.